The 20 T cell receptor beta chains given below trace back to one sample, sequenced in a study of blood T cell repertoires in COVID-19. Repertoires were generated with immunoSEQ multiplex PCR, while TCRdb's copy carries only in-frame clones and drops some. The repertoire holds approximately 200,000 clones, with around 84% as singletons. Sequencing input: PBMCs or T cells enriched from blood (not recorded which). The receptors come from a woman in her twenties or thirties who had recovered from COVID-19.

The chain couples TRBV5-1 to TRBJ1-4; TRBD1 aligns across 7 bases. The V segment lost 4 bases and the J segment 5 bases; nucleotides outside the gene matches: 8. The CDR3 spans 15 residues. CDR1 is SGHRS and CDR2 is YFSETQ in the germline V gene. The CDR3 protein is CASSLETGANEKLFF. DNA of the CDR3: TGCGCCAGCAGCCTCGAAACAGGGGCCAATGAAAAACTGTTTTTT.

In its sample, this clone was seen once. This rearrangement joins TRBV19 to TRBJ1-4, with a possible D match to TRBD1 (5 bases). This CDR3 region has 16 residues. Germline V gene data show CDR1 as LNHDA and CDR2 as SQIVND (reference sequence). V was pared by 4 bases and J by 0 bases, with 12 bases between. CDR3 amino acids: CASSTGDGATNEKLFF. Written as DNA, the CDR3 is TGTGCCAGTAGTACGGGGGACGGTGCAACTAATGAAAAACTGTTTTTT.

V usage is TRBV25-1 and J usage is TRBJ2-1; 12 nucleotides align to TRBD2. CDR3 size: 13 residues. Per germline, CDR1 MGHDK and CDR2 SYGVNS. V lost 10 bases and J lost 9; bases outside the gene matches: 7. CDR3 loop: CATRLAGVLEQFF. In DNA, the CDR3 is TGTGCCACCCGACTAGCGGGAGTTCTTGAGCAGTTCTTC. The complete variable domain, with remaining parts taken from reference TRBV25-1 and TRBJ2-1, reads EADIYQTPRYLVIGTGKKITLECSQTMGHDKMYWYQQDPGMELHLIHYSYGVNSTEKGDLSSESTVSRIRTEHFPLTLESARPSHTSQYLCATRLAGVLEQFFGPGTRLTVL.

The V gene is TRBV7-2, the J gene TRBJ1-1; D is unresolved. V shed 3 bases and J shed 1 base, with 3 bases lying between them. The germline CDR1 and CDR2 sequences are SGHTA and FQGNSA. CDR3 length equals 12 residues. CDR3 amino acids: CASSFGNTEAFF. DNA of the CDR3: TGTGCCAGCAGCTTCGGGAACACTGAAGCTTTCTTT.

The CDR3 is CASSPEVGTGELFF. The CDR3 nucleotides are TGTGCCAGCTCACCGGAGGTTGGCACCGGGGAGCTGTTTTTT. V and J are TRBV18 and TRBJ2-2; D may be TRBD2 (5 bases). V was trimmed by 3 bases and J by 4 bases, leaving 9 bases between them. Per germline, CDR1 KGHSH and CDR2 LQKENI. There are 14 residues in the CDR3.

The chain carries TRBV7-9 and TRBJ2-3, with D maybe TRBD1 (5 bases). The germline V and J ends were trimmed by 11 bases and 0 bases, with 6 bases remaining between them. Germline-derived CDR1 and CDR2 are SEHNR and FQNEAQ (reference sequence). This CDR3 is 11 amino acids long. The CDR3 sequence is CAQGSTDTQYF. In nucleotides, the CDR3 is TGTGCCCAGGGTAGCACAGATACGCAGTATTTT.

The chain employs TRBV19 and TRBJ2-1; maybe TRBD1 (5 bases). Trimming removed 6 bases from V and 9 bases from J, with 15 bases in between. The CDR3 consists of 13 residues. Germline loops: CDR1 LNHDA, CDR2 SQIVND (reference sequence). CDR3 nucleotide sequence: TGTGCCAGTAGGACTCAGGGCCGCCCTGAGCAGTTCTTC. Its protein is CASRTQGRPEQFF.

This clone appeared once. The V and J genes are TRBV7-8 and TRBJ1-3; 7 bases map to TRBD1. After removal of 5 bases from V and 2 bases from J, the junction contained 6 bases not matched to a gene. CDR1 is SGHVS and CDR2 is FQNEAQ in the germline V gene. CDR3 length: 15 residues. The CDR3 DNA is TGTGCCAGCAGCGCAAGACAGGGCCCTGGAAACACCATATATTTT. Encoded protein: CASSARQGPGNTIYF.

CDR3: CASSQEGAGADTQYF. Here the CDR3 DNA reads TGCGCCAGCAGCCAAGAAGGAGCGGGAGCGGATACGCAGTATTTT. The V call is TRBV4-1, the J call TRBJ2-3; 8 bases line up with TRBD2. Germline assignment: CDR1 MGHRA and CDR2 YSYEKL. The CDR3 totals 15 residues. Trimming at V came to 0 bases and at J to 6 bases, leaving 5 bases not matched to a gene.

The CDR3 nucleotides read TGTGCCAGCAGCTTAGTTCTGTACCAAGAGACCCAGTACTTC. This translates into CASSLVLYQETQYF. J is TRBJ2-5 and V is TRBV11-2; D not certain. Germline V gives CDR1 SGHAT, CDR2 FQNNGV. V lost 1 base and J lost 0, with 6 bases in between. The CDR3 has 14 residues. The variable domain in full, with the rest retrieved from reference TRBV11-2 and TRBJ2-5, is EAGVAQSPRYKIIEKRQSVAFWCNPISGHATLYWYQQILGQGPKLLIQFQNNGVVDDSQLPKDRFSAERLKGVDSTLKIQPAKLEDSAVYLCASSLVLYQETQYFGPGTRLLVL.

V gene TRBV30 combines with J gene TRBJ1-2, with 7 bases that match TRBD1. V was clipped by 3 bases and J by 7 bases; unmatched bases: 5. Germline V lookup: CDR1 GTSNPN, CDR2 SVGIG (reference sequence). CDR3 size: 12 residues. The CDR3 spells CAWSPGGVGYTF. In DNA, the CDR3 is TGTGCCTGGAGCCCAGGGGGAGTTGGCTACACCTTC.

The chain couples TRBV5-1 to TRBJ1-4, with a tentative D call TRBD1 (6 bases). The CDR3 has 14 residues. Germline V gives CDR1 SGHRS, CDR2 YFSETQ. The V end lost 0 bases, the J end lost 8 bases, and 11 bases lay between the germline ends. The CDR3, as DNA: TGCGCCAGCAGCTTGGAGGGGGTCCGGGAAAAACTGTTTTTT. Encoded protein: CASSLEGVREKLFF.

V is TRBV24-1 and J is TRBJ1-2, with 11 bases aligning to TRBD1. Germline CDR1 and CDR2: KGHDR and SFDVKD. Trimming cost V 1 base and J 3 bases; bases outside gene matches: 3. The CDR3 totals 16 residues. CDR3 coding DNA: TGTGCCACCAGTGATTTACGGACAGGGGGCTACTATGGCTACACCTTC. This gives the protein CATSDLRTGGYYGYTF.

The chain has TRBV12-3 or TRBV12-4 and TRBJ1-2, with TRBD1 as a possible D gene (6 bases). The CDR3 sequence is 11 residues long. V was cut by 6 bases and J by 8 bases, with 10 bases left in between. CDR3 amino acids: CASSHREGYTF. In DNA, the CDR3 is TGTGCCAGCAGCCACAGGGAAGGCTACACCTTC.

This chain links TRBV3-1 (or the pseudogene TRBV3-2) with TRBJ2-4, with 8 bases that match TRBD1. V trimming: 0 bases; J trimming: 0 bases; junction bases outside the gene matches: 10. The CDR3 contains 19 residues. Germline V gene sequence: CDR1 LGHDT, CDR2 YNNKEL (reference sequence). The CDR3 DNA reads as TGTGCCAGCAGCCAAGACCAGGGACAGGAGGGGATAGCCAAAAACATTCAGTACTTC. Translating it yields CASSQDQGQEGIAKNIQYF.

This chain links TRBV28 with TRBJ1-2, with 9 bases that match TRBD1. Germline trimming cut 6 bases from V and 5 bases from J; bases unmatched to any gene: 10. The CDR3 is made up of 15 amino acids. Per the germline V gene, CDR1 is MDHEN and CDR2 is SYDVKM. CDR3 residues: CASREQGAGDYGYTF. The CDR3 DNA reads TGTGCCAGCAGGGAACAGGGGGCGGGTGATTATGGCTACACCTTC.

The chain recombines TRBV25-1 with TRBJ1-5; TRBD1 aligns across 8 bases. V lost 5 bases, J lost 2 bases, and 2 bases stayed unmatched. The germline CDR1 and CDR2 sequences are MGHDK and SYGVNS. The CDR3 length is 14 residues. CDR3 amino acids: CASSSTGGNQPQHF. CDR3 DNA: TGTGCCAGCAGTTCGACAGGGGGCAATCAGCCCCAGCATTTT.

The rearrangement uses TRBV29-1 and TRBJ2-7; 10 bases are shared with TRBD2. Per the germline V gene, CDR1 is SQVTM and CDR2 is ANQGSEA. This CDR3 has 14 amino acids. The J segment lost 2 bases and the V segment lost 3 bases, leaving 4 bases of the junction unmatched. The chain's CDR3 is CSVDGLAGAYEQYF. The CDR3 DNA is TGCAGCGTTGATGGCCTAGCGGGGGCCTACGAGCAGTACTTC.

This clone was seen a single time. V usage is TRBV13 and J usage is TRBJ1-3; 8 nucleotides agree with TRBD1. V lost 8 bases and J lost 4; bases outside the gene matches: 4. Germline assignment: CDR1 PRHDT and CDR2 FYEKMQ (reference sequence). The CDR3 consists of 13 residues. CDR3 DNA: TGTGCCAGCGCGGACAGGGAAGGAAACACCATATATTTT. This encodes CASADREGNTIYF.

The chain uses TRBV3-1 (or the pseudogene TRBV3-2) and TRBJ1-5, with 10 positions matching TRBD1. Germline CDR1 and CDR2: LGHDT and YNNKEL (reference sequence). This CDR3 is built from 15 residues. The junction had 5 bases not matched to a gene; V was cut back by 3 bases and J by 6 bases. CDR3 nucleotides: TGTGCCAGCAGCCACCTCGGGACAGGGGTTCAGCCCCAGCATTTT. This translates into CASSHLGTGVQPQHF.